The 31 T cell receptor beta chains listed next were all sequenced from one sample in a study of cytotoxic CD8 clonotypes in ibrutinib-treated CLL. The repertoire was sequenced with immunoSEQ multiplex PCR; TCRdb's copy has only in-frame clones and lacks some. The sample has some 200,000 clones, 70% seen once. Sample: PBMCs, taken after 12 months of ibrutinib treatment. The receptors stem from a human donor with chronic lymphocytic leukemia.

The chain links TRBV28 to TRBJ2-4, with D maybe TRBD2 (6 bases). The CDR3 runs 19 residues. V lost 3 bases and J 6 bases, leaving 27 bases between the germline ends. Germline assignment: CDR1 MDHEN and CDR2 SYDVKM. The CDR3: CASSFRSRDLVSVTNIQYF. The CDR3 region has the DNA TGTGCCAGCAGTTTCAGGTCCCGGGACTTGGTTAGTGTGACAAACATTCAGTACTTC.

The chain combines TRBV30 with TRBJ1-6; 7 bases fit TRBD1. J gave up 5 bases and V 1 base, and 2 bases lay outside the gene matches. The CDR3 consists of 14 residues. CDR1 is GTSNPN, CDR2 SVGIG, per germline (reference sequence). CDR3 DNA sequence: TGTGCCTGGAGTGAGGGGGCCAATAATTCACCCCTCCACTTT. Translated, it gives CAWSEGANNSPLHF.

The table lists this clone with a few counts. The chain carries TRBV5-1 and TRBJ2-6; no firm D call. The CDR3 contains 16 residues. The V end lost 0 bases, the J end lost 0 bases, and 7 bases lay between the germline ends. Germline V gene sequence: CDR1 SGHRS, CDR2 YFSETQ. Here the CDR3 DNA reads TGCGCCAGCAGCTTGGAGGGCCGCTCTGGGGCCAACGTCCTGACTTTC. This codes for CASSLEGRSGANVLTF.

The chain combines TRBV7-2 with TRBJ2-4, with TRBD2 matching over 9 bases. Germline assignment: CDR1 SGHTA and CDR2 FQGNSA. The CDR3 is 17 amino acids. V dropped 4 bases and J dropped 0; count of bases not matched to a gene: 7. CDR3 nucleotide sequence: TGTGCCAGCAGCTCAGCCACTAGCGGGTTAGCCAAAAACATTCAGTACTTC. The encoded protein is CASSSATSGLAKNIQYF.

This clone was counted a single time. The chain joins TRBV25-1 to TRBJ2-3; 10 bases match TRBD2. The length of the CDR3 is 14 residues. V dropped 4 bases and J dropped 6; count of bases not matched to a gene: 4. Looked up from germline, CDR1 is MGHDK and CDR2 is SYGVNS. The CDR3 sequence is CASSGSGGADTQYF. The CDR3 bases are TGTGCCAGCAGTGGGAGCGGGGGGGCCGATACGCAGTATTTT.

This chain links TRBV11-2 with TRBJ2-7, with 8 bases identical to TRBD2. This CDR3 has 14 amino acids. Germline V gene sequence: CDR1 SGHAT, CDR2 FQNNGV. Unmatched junction bases numbered 8, after V lost 5 bases and J lost 5 bases. CDR3 loop: CASSQGLVGHEQYF. The DNA for the CDR3 is TGTGCCAGCAGCCAGGGACTAGTCGGGCACGAGCAGTACTTC.

The J gene is TRBJ2-5, the V gene TRBV30; D is unresolved. The germline gives CDR1 GTSNPN, CDR2 SVGIG (reference sequence). V was shortened by 2 bases and J by 2 bases, with 6 bases between the two germline ends. The CDR3 loop spans 12 amino acids. CDR3 protein: CAWSSIQETQYF. As DNA, the CDR3 is TGTGCCTGGAGTTCGATACAAGAGACCCAGTACTTC.

CDR3 protein: CAWSRGQGSYF. CDR3 nucleotides: TGTGCCTGGAGTCGGGGACAGGGGTCGTATTTT. J is TRBJ2-3 and V is TRBV30, with 10 bases aligning to TRBD1. This CDR3 is 11 amino acids long. The junction had 4 bases not matched to a gene; V was cut back by 2 bases and J by 14 bases. Germline CDR1 and CDR2: GTSNPN and SVGIG (reference sequence).

The chain is built from TRBV28 and TRBJ2-4, with 7 bases identical to TRBD2. CDR1 is MDHEN, CDR2 SYDVKM, per germline. The CDR3 is 14 amino acids. V gave up 3 bases and J gave up 7 bases; unmatched junction bases: 6. CDR3 nucleotides: TGTGCCAGCAGTTTGGGCGGGGGAAGCAACATTCAGTACTTC. This sequence encodes CASSLGGGSNIQYF.

The chain employs TRBV4-1 and TRBJ1-5; D not certain. The V end lost 4 bases, the J end lost 3 bases, and 13 bases lay between the germline ends. Germline CDR1 MGHRA, CDR2 YSYEKL. The length of the CDR3 is 15 residues. The CDR3, as DNA: TGCGCCAGCAGCCCGGAGAGGTGGTTCAATCAGCCCCAGCATTTT. Protein: CASSPERWFNQPQHF.

This clone occurred a few times. The CDR3 sequence: CASSPGVMNTEAFF. CDR3 nucleotides: TGTGCCAGCTCACCGGGGGTGATGAACACTGAAGCTTTCTTT. The chain combines TRBV18 with TRBJ1-1, with D perhaps TRBD1 (5 bases). With 3 bases removed from V and 0 bases from J, the gap between germline ends came to 8 bases. The V gene's germline CDR1 is KGHSH and CDR2 LQKENI. This CDR3 is built from 14 residues.

The V gene is TRBV7-9, the J gene TRBJ1-5; 8 positions match TRBD1. Germline V gives CDR1 SEHNR, CDR2 FQNEAQ (reference sequence). CDR3 length equals 18 residues. V gave up 1 base and J gave up 5 bases; unmatched junction bases: 13. The CDR3 DNA sequence: TGTGCCAGCAGCTTAGGGACAGGGCCGGGTGTGAGAGATCAGCCCCAGCATTTT. Protein product: CASSLGTGPGVRDQPQHF.

This clone was picked up one time. The gene calls are TRBV6-1 and TRBJ1-1; the match to TRBD1 covers 7 bases. Trimming at V came to 5 bases and at J to 0 bases, leaving 6 bases not matched to a gene. The CDR3 is 15 residues long. Germline CDR1 and CDR2: MNHNS and SASEGT. The CDR3: CASSIRQGLNTEAFF. In nucleotides, the CDR3 is TGTGCCAGCAGTATACGACAGGGATTGAACACTGAAGCTTTCTTT.

This clone appeared a single time. The chain combines TRBV11-2 with TRBJ2-1, with TRBD2 matching 12 bases. The CDR3 covers 18 residues. Losses at the gene ends were 5 bases for V and 9 bases for J; bases not matched to a gene: 17. CDR1 and CDR2 from the germline V gene are SGHAT and FQNNGV. The CDR3 loop is CASSRAFGLAGGQSEQFF. DNA for the CDR3: TGTGCCAGCAGCCGCGCCTTTGGGCTAGCGGGGGGGCAAAGTGAGCAGTTCTTC.

The rearrangement uses TRBV30 and TRBJ1-5, with 9 bases matching TRBD1. Trimming cost V 2 bases and J 0 bases; bases outside gene matches: 11. This CDR3 has 18 residues. CDR1 GTSNPN and CDR2 SVGIG come from the germline V gene (reference sequence). CDR3 sequence: CAWSPGTGIGLSNQPQHF. As DNA, the CDR3 is TGTGCCTGGAGTCCCGGGACAGGGATCGGGCTTAGCAATCAGCCCCAGCATTTT.

The chain recombines TRBV5-1 with TRBJ2-3; D unresolved. Germline V gene lookup returns CDR1 SGHRS and CDR2 YFSETQ. V lost 4 bases and J 2 bases, leaving 11 bases between the germline ends. The CDR3 sequence is 14 residues long. CDR3 DNA sequence: TGCGCCAGCAGCCCGATCCCCTCCACAGATACGCAGTATTTT. It translates to CASSPIPSTDTQYF.

This chain joins TRBV5-1 and TRBJ2-3; weak D call: TRBD1 (5 bases). Germline V gene data show CDR1 as SGHRS and CDR2 as YFSETQ. CDR3 length: 13 amino acids. Trimming cost V 4 bases and J 2 bases, with 8 bases left between them. Written as DNA, the CDR3 is TGCGCCAGCAGCGCGGACATCACAGATACGCAGTATTTT. It encodes CASSADITDTQYF.

The J gene is TRBJ2-2, the V gene TRBV28; 7 bases line up with TRBD2. The junction had 9 bases not matched to a gene; V was cut back by 2 bases and J by 6 bases. CDR1 is MDHEN, CDR2 SYDVKM, per germline. CDR3 size: 16 residues. In DNA, the CDR3 is TGTGCCAGCAGTTTAGGTGGAGCGGGAAATTCCGGGGAGCTGTTTTTT. It encodes CASSLGGAGNSGELFF.

The chain combines TRBV7-3 with TRBJ2-1; unclear D gene. CDR1 is SGHTA, CDR2 FQGTGA, per germline. CDR3 length: 15 amino acids. Trimming took off 5 bases at V and 7 bases at J, with 18 bases between the two ends. DNA for the CDR3: TGTGCCAGCAGCCCCTCTGGGCCATCGGGTAATGAGCAGTTCTTC. Translating it yields CASSPSGPSGNEQFF.

This chain joins TRBV5-1 and TRBJ2-1, with D perhaps matching TRBD1 (6 bases). Germline CDR1 reads SGHRS; CDR2 reads YFSETQ. The CDR3 covers 15 residues. The V end lost 3 bases, the J end lost 4 bases, and 14 bases lay between the germline ends. DNA for the CDR3: TGCGCCAGCAGCTCAACAGGGAACGAGTACAATGAGCAGTTCTTC. This encodes CASSSTGNEYNEQFF.

The genes are TRBV19 and TRBJ2-7, with 9 nucleotides matching TRBD1. Germline V lookup: CDR1 LNHDA, CDR2 SQIVND (reference sequence). The CDR3 runs to 13 residues. With V trimmed by 5 bases and J by 2 bases, 1 base remained unmatched. This chain's CDR3 is CASSRQGAYEQYF. DNA of the CDR3: TGTGCCAGTAGTCGACAGGGGGCCTACGAGCAGTACTTC.

The chain is built from TRBV6-5 and TRBJ2-2; TRBD1 is a possible D gene (5 bases). CDR3 length equals 14 residues. Trimming stripped 4 bases from V and 1 base from J, with 7 bases between. Germline V gene lookup returns CDR1 MNHEY and CDR2 SVGAGI. CDR3 amino acids: CASSLQGNTGELFF. The CDR3 nucleotides read TGTGCCAGCAGTTTGCAGGGGAACACCGGGGAGCTGTTTTTT.

This chain's CDR3 is CASSDREGYGYTF. CDR3 sequence (DNA): TGTGCCAGCAGTGACAGGGAAGGCTATGGCTACACCTTC. The rearrangement uses TRBV25-1 and TRBJ1-2; maybe TRBD1 (5 bases). Germline values: CDR1 MGHDK, CDR2 SYGVNS. This CDR3 is 13 amino acids long. The V gene lost 3 bases and the J gene lost 4 bases, with 9 bases spanning the gap.

The gene calls are TRBV5-1 and TRBJ2-6, with 12 positions matching TRBD1. The germline gives CDR1 SGHRS, CDR2 YFSETQ. Trimming took 0 bases from V and 2 from J; bases not matched to a gene: 3. The CDR3 covers 18 residues. The CDR3 coding sequence is TGCGCCAGCAGCTTGGTAGGGACAGGGGGCGCTGGGGCCAACGTCCTGACTTTC. Translating gives CASSLVGTGGAGANVLTF.

This clone was seen at least ten times. The J gene is TRBJ2-3, the V gene TRBV6-5; D gene ambiguous. The CDR3 consists of 13 residues. Germline V gives CDR1 MNHEY, CDR2 SVGAGI. V was shortened by 5 bases and J by 2 bases, with 8 bases between the two germline ends. CDR3 amino acids: CASSPRVTDTQYF. The CDR3 DNA reads TGTGCCAGCAGTCCCCGCGTCACAGATACGCAGTATTTT.

This clone was found once. This chain uses TRBV30 with TRBJ1-5; no firm D call. In germline, CDR1 is GTSNPN, CDR2 SVGIG (reference sequence). This CDR3 has 14 amino acids. V was shortened by 4 bases and J by 3 bases, with 13 bases between the two germline ends. The CDR3 DNA reads TGTGCCTGGACAGAAGGTCTTATCAATCAGCCCCAGCATTTT. Its protein product is CAWTEGLINQPQHF.

The V gene is TRBV7-2, the J gene TRBJ2-3; D perhaps matches TRBD2 (5 bases). V was clipped by 3 bases and J by 2 bases, with 9 bases between them. This CDR3 is built from 14 residues. Germline V gene sequence: CDR1 SGHTA, CDR2 FQGNSA. CDR3: CASSFKRYTDTQYF. The CDR3 DNA follows: TGTGCCAGCAGCTTTAAGCGGTACACAGATACGCAGTATTTT. Combining the CDR3 with reference TRBV7-2 and TRBJ2-3 gives the whole variable domain GAGVSQSPSNKVTEKGKDVELRCDPISGHTALYWYRQSLGQGLEFLIYFQGNSAPDKSGLPSDRFSAERTGGSVSTLTIQRTQQEDSAVYLCASSFKRYTDTQYFGPGTRLTVL.

This chain joins TRBV30 and TRBJ2-2, with a possible D match to TRBD1 (6 bases). The CDR3 has 13 amino acids. V lost 3 bases and J lost 6, with 11 bases in between. Germline V gives CDR1 GTSNPN, CDR2 SVGIG (reference sequence). CDR3 nucleotide sequence: TGTGCCTGGAGATTCACAGGGCCCGGGGAGCTGTTTTTT. This codes for CAWRFTGPGELFF.

The chain joins TRBV27 to TRBJ2-1; 11 nucleotides align to TRBD2. J gave up 9 bases and V 4 bases, and 14 bases lay outside the gene matches. There are 17 residues in the CDR3. Germline CDR1 and CDR2: MNHEY and SMNVEV (reference sequence). CDR3: CASSSPFTSGRGSEQFF. The CDR3, as DNA: TGTGCCAGCAGTTCCCCCTTTACTAGCGGGAGAGGTAGTGAGCAGTTCTTC.

The chain couples TRBV19 to TRBJ1-2; a weak D match, TRBD1 (6 bases). The V end lost 1 base, the J end lost 3 bases, and 18 bases lay between the germline ends. The CDR3 sequence is 17 residues long. CDR1 is LNHDA, CDR2 SQIVND, per germline (reference sequence). CDR3 region: CASSIGGGHSSHYGYTF. CDR3 DNA: TGTGCCAGTAGTATAGGCGGGGGGCACTCTTCACACTATGGCTACACCTTC.

With respect to this clone: The sample holds other DNA sequences that translate to the same CDR3. The chain combines TRBV18 with TRBJ1-2; D perhaps matches TRBD1 (5 bases). CDR3 size: 14 residues. The germline V gene has CDR1 KGHSH and CDR2 LQKENI. V was cut by 2 bases and J by 4 bases, with 11 bases left in between. The CDR3 loop reads CASSPEGRFYGYTF. As DNA, the CDR3 is TGTGCCAGCTCACCAGAGGGACGCTTCTATGGCTACACCTTC.